This passage covers 24 T cell receptor beta chains from one sample sequenced in a study of cytomegalovirus exposure and HLA in healthy donors. Produced via immunoSEQ multiplex PCR; TCRdb's table is partial and in-frame only. The sample contains about 120,000 clones, roughly 88% of which appear only once. The specimen sequenced was PBMCs. The receptors come from a woman under 30 in good health and CMV-seropositive.

This rearrangement joins TRBV4-1 to TRBJ2-2; tentatively, D is TRBD1 (6 bases). Germline CDR1 MGHRA, CDR2 YSYEKL. Trimming took off 3 bases at V and 6 bases at J, with 8 bases between the two ends. The CDR3 loop spans 13 amino acids. This CDR3 is CASSQTGAGELFF. The DNA of the CDR3 is TGCGCCAGCAGCCAGACAGGTGCCGGGGAGCTGTTTTTT.

The CDR3 sequence is CASSTTSSSYEQYF. The DNA for the CDR3 is TGTGCCAGCAGCACTACAAGTAGCTCCTACGAGCAGTACTTC. This chain uses TRBV11-1 with TRBJ2-7; no firm D call. Germline CDR1 reads SGHAT; CDR2 reads FQDESV (reference sequence). This CDR3 is built from 14 residues. V was trimmed by 5 bases and J by 0 bases, leaving 11 bases between them.

The chain joins TRBV30 to TRBJ1-6, with D unresolved. Trimming left V 0 bases short and J 2 bases short, with 11 bases between. This CDR3 region has 16 residues. In germline, CDR1 is GTSNPN, CDR2 SVGIG (reference sequence). The CDR3 loop reads CAWSVPTAAYNSPLHF. For the CDR3, the DNA is TGTGCCTGGAGTGTTCCAACAGCCGCCTATAATTCACCCCTCCACTTT.

J is TRBJ1-2 and V is TRBV6-5; TRBD1 matches 9 bases. V gave up 6 bases and J gave up 4 bases; unmatched junction bases: 9. This CDR3 has 15 residues. Germline loops: CDR1 MNHEY, CDR2 SVGAGI. The CDR3 DNA is TGTGCCAGCAGATACGGGACAGGGAGCGGCTATGGCTACACCTTC. As protein: CASRYGTGSGYGYTF.

In this sample, this clone turned up once. The chain links TRBV30 to TRBJ1-1; D is possibly TRBD1 (6 bases). The germline V gene encodes CDR1 GTSNPN and CDR2 SVGIG (reference sequence). V lost 3 bases and J lost 2, with 10 bases in between. The CDR3 contains 13 residues. CDR3 sequence reads: CAWSRTVNTEAFF. The CDR3 region has the DNA TGTGCCTGGAGCCGGACAGTAAACACTGAAGCTTTCTTT.

The CDR3 region has the DNA TGTGCCAGCAGCCCTAATGGTCTAGACACTGAAGCTTTCTTT. Protein sequence: CASSPNGLDTEAFF. The chain carries TRBV7-2 and TRBJ1-1; no firm D call. The CDR3 contains 14 residues. The germline CDR1 and CDR2 sequences are SGHTA and FQGNSA. The V end lost 5 bases, the J end lost 3 bases, and 13 bases lay between the germline ends.

This clone showed up just a few times. The gene calls are TRBV27 and TRBJ2-7; D gene unclear. This CDR3 comprises 13 residues. The V gene's germline CDR1 is MNHEY and CDR2 SMNVEV (reference sequence). V lost 2 bases, J lost 3 bases, and 8 bases lay in between. CDR3: CASSLLPGYEQYF. CDR3 bases: TGTGCCAGCAGTTTACTTCCAGGCTACGAGCAGTACTTC.

This chain connects TRBV5-4 to TRBJ2-1; 14 nucleotides align to TRBD2. This CDR3 region has 19 residues. Trimming cost V 4 bases and J 0 bases; bases outside gene matches: 9. The V gene's germline CDR1 is SGHNT and CDR2 YYREEE (reference sequence). The CDR3: CASSGSGLAGVSSYNEQFF. The CDR3 DNA reads as TGTGCCAGCAGCGGGTCGGGACTAGCGGGGGTAAGCTCCTACAATGAGCAGTTCTTC. Looking up the rest from reference TRBV5-4 and TRBJ2-1 gives the full variable domain: ETGVTQSPTHLIKTRGQQVTLRCSSQSGHNTVSWYQQALGQGPQFIFQYYREEENGRGNFPPRFSGLQFPNYSSELNVNALELDDSALYLCASSGSGLAGVSSYNEQFFGPGTRLTVL.

The chain combines TRBV9 with TRBJ1-5, with D uncertain. Between the trimmed V and J ends, which lost 0 bases and 4 bases, there was a span of 5 bases. The germline V gene encodes CDR1 SGDLS and CDR2 YYNGEE. This CDR3 has 13 amino acids. The CDR3 DNA reads TGTGCCAGCAGCGTAGGGACTAATCAGCCCCAGCATTTT. Protein: CASSVGTNQPQHF.

The CDR3: CASSLDYTGGPVGQYF. The CDR3 DNA sequence: TGCGCCAGCAGCTTGGATTATACGGGAGGGCCGGTCGGGCAGTACTTC. This chain uses TRBV5-1 with TRBJ2-7; 8 bases line up with TRBD2. This CDR3 spans 16 amino acids. The V segment lost 0 bases and the J segment 9 bases; nucleotides outside the gene matches: 14. Looked up from germline, CDR1 is SGHRS and CDR2 is YFSETQ.

V and J are TRBV29-1 and TRBJ1-2; 10 nucleotides match TRBD1. V trimming: 7 bases; J trimming: 5 bases; junction bases outside the gene matches: 1. The germline V gene has CDR1 SQVTM and CDR2 ANQGSEA. The CDR3 consists of 11 residues. The CDR3: CSADRGYGYTF. The CDR3 nucleotides read TGCAGCGCGGACAGGGGGTATGGCTACACCTTC.

The chain is built from TRBV11-3 and TRBJ1-1; D remains unclear. The CDR3 is 14 residues long. Looked up from germline, CDR1 is SGHNT and CDR2 is YENEEA. The ends were cut back, 4 bases at V and 1 base at J, with 10 bases in the middle. CDR3 sequence: CASSSNSENTEAFF. The CDR3 region has the DNA TGTGCCAGCAGCTCCAACAGTGAGAACACTGAAGCTTTCTTT.

This clone was seen more than once but under ten times. The chain employs TRBV6-5 and TRBJ2-5; possibly TRBD1 for D (6 bases). The germline CDR1 and CDR2 sequences are MNHEY and SVGAGI. The V end was cut by 6 bases, the J end by 5 bases, with 16 bases between. CDR3 length: 14 residues. The CDR3 coding sequence is TGTGCCAGCAGGCCGGAGAGGGGGTGGGAGACCCAGTACTTC. It specifies CASRPERGWETQYF.

The genes are TRBV5-1 and TRBJ1-1; 7 nucleotides match TRBD1. V shed 0 bases, J shed 7 bases, and the junction held 0 bases outside the gene matches. Germline V gives CDR1 SGHRS, CDR2 YFSETQ. This CDR3 contains 12 residues. The CDR3: CASSLGDSEAFF. The CDR3 DNA reads TGCGCCAGCAGCTTGGGGGACAGTGAAGCTTTCTTT.

This clone came up a few times. The chain joins TRBV6-1 to TRBJ2-7, with D possibly being TRBD1 (7 bases). Trimming stripped 2 bases from V and 6 bases from J, with 11 bases between. CDR1 and CDR2 (germline): MNHNS, SASEGT. CDR3 length: 13 amino acids. The CDR3 bases are TGTGCCAGCAGTGAATCAGGGGGGAGCGAGCAGTACTTC. It is translated as CASSESGGSEQYF.

This clone was seen only a few times. The rearrangement uses TRBV19 and TRBJ1-2; possibly TRBD1 for D (5 bases). V was pared by 3 bases and J by 6 bases, with 11 bases between. CDR1 LNHDA and CDR2 SQIVND come from the germline V gene (reference sequence). This CDR3 contains 13 residues. CDR3 bases: TGTGCCAGTAGTATTGGACTAGGGGATGGCTACACCTTC. Translated, it gives CASSIGLGDGYTF.

This clone was seen once. The V call is TRBV5-4, the J call TRBJ1-2, with 7 bases identical to TRBD1. The CDR3 covers 14 residues. Trimming removed 4 bases from V and 8 bases from J; junction bases left unmatched: 11. Germline V gene lookup returns CDR1 SGHNT and CDR2 YYREEE (reference sequence). The CDR3 sequence is CASSPGTAVRGYTF. The CDR3 nucleotides are TGTGCCAGCAGCCCCGGGACAGCAGTTAGGGGCTACACCTTC.

The gene calls are TRBV28 and TRBJ2-7, with TRBD2 as a possible D gene (6 bases). This CDR3 is 15 amino acids long. Germline CDR1 is MDHEN and CDR2 is SYDVKM. V lost 2 bases and J lost 6, with 17 bases in between. CDR3 residues: CASSLIAAGSGEQYF. CDR3 sequence (DNA): TGTGCCAGCAGTTTAATAGCGGCAGGGTCGGGCGAGCAGTACTTC.

This clone was recorded once. The V gene is TRBV2, the J gene TRBJ2-2; 7 bases map to TRBD1. The ends lost 7 bases at V and 4 bases at J; junction bases unmatched: 6. Germline loops: CDR1 SNHLY, CDR2 FYNNEI. CDR3 length: 14 residues. For the CDR3, the DNA is TGTGCCAGCAACCGGGACAGCCGCACCGGGGAGCTGTTTTTT. Amino acids: CASNRDSRTGELFF.

The V call is TRBV29-1, the J call TRBJ1-1; possibly TRBD1 for D (5 bases). V lost 2 bases, J lost 11 bases, and 12 bases lay in between. Germline loops: CDR1 SQVTM, CDR2 ANQGSEA. The CDR3 consists of 11 residues. The CDR3 coding sequence is TGCAGCGTTGAACGGGACTGGGGTGCTTTCTTT. This gives the protein CSVERDWGAFF.

J is TRBJ2-7 and V is TRBV18; maybe TRBD2 (6 bases). Germline V gene lookup returns CDR1 KGHSH and CDR2 LQKENI. This CDR3 region has 15 residues. V lost 0 bases, J lost 1 base, and 10 bases lay in between. The CDR3 sequence is CASSPPIAVSYEQYF. CDR3 coding DNA: TGTGCCAGCTCACCACCAATAGCGGTTTCCTACGAGCAGTACTTC. The whole variable domain, remainder taken from reference TRBV18 and TRBJ2-7, is NAGVMQNPRHLVRRRGQEARLRCSPMKGHSHVYWYRQLPEEGLKFMVYLQKENIIDESGMPKERFSAEFPKEGPSILRIQQVVRGDSAAYFCASSPPIAVSYEQYFGPGTRLTVT.

This clone was observed a few times. The J gene is TRBJ2-2, the V gene TRBV25-1; D remains ambiguous. The CDR3 has 11 residues. Germline-derived CDR1 and CDR2 are MGHDK and SYGVNS. CDR3 DNA: TGTGCAGTTTCCTCTATCGGGGAGCTGTTTTTT. Its translation: CAVSSIGELFF.

There are many counts of this clone. The chain links TRBV5-1 to TRBJ1-5, with D unresolved. The CDR3 runs to 15 residues. V was clipped by 1 base and J by 2 bases, with 10 bases between them. CDR1 is SGHRS, CDR2 YFSETQ, per germline. Here the CDR3 reads CASSLRRECNQPQHF. CDR3 in DNA: TGCGCCAGCAGCTTGCGGCGGGAATGCAATCAGCCCCAGCATTTT.

The gene calls are TRBV5-1 and TRBJ2-7; D is ambiguous. Germline-derived CDR1 and CDR2 are SGHRS and YFSETQ. Trimming removed 2 bases from V and 5 bases from J, with 11 bases in between. This CDR3 has 13 residues. CDR3 loop: CASSLTLRHEQYF. In DNA form, the CDR3 reads TGCGCCAGCAGCTTAACACTACGGCACGAGCAGTACTTC. Combining the CDR3 with reference TRBV5-1 and TRBJ2-7 gives the whole variable domain KAGVTQTPRYLIKTRGQQVTLSCSPISGHRSVSWYQQTPGQGLQFLFEYFSETQRNKGNFPGRFSGRQFSNSRSEMNVSTLELGDSALYLCASSLTLRHEQYFGPGTRLTVT.